This TCR beta chain comes out of a study of ipilimumab plus nivolumab after autologous stem cell transplantation. The sample holds one count of this clone. As yet, its antigen is unknown. Patients got ipilimumab 1 mg/kg beginning 14 to 28 days post-transplant. Patients got 3 mg/kg IV nivolumab weeks 1, 4, 7, 10, then biweekly through week 26. Findings and limits, study-wide: TCR repertoire, Treg phenotype and gut microbiota reportedly support more study of this approach.

Sequencing used immunoSEQ multiplex PCR; TCRdb keeps in-frame clones, though not all of them. This sample has fewer than 25,000 clones, with 81% found just once. This CDR3 spans 16 amino acids. From germline, CDR1 is KGHSH and CDR2 LQKENI. V lost 3 bases, J lost 1 base, and 5 bases stayed unmatched. Sequencing used PBMCs, obtained in a trial of ipilimumab plus nivolumab as post-transplant consolidation. The V and J genes are TRBV18 and TRBJ2-2; 7 bases fit TRBD1. The TCR comes from a male donor with diffuse large B-cell lymphoma. The CDR3 sequence is CASSPPGGLNTGELFF. The CDR3 region has the DNA TGTGCCAGCTCACCTCCAGGGGGATTGAACACCGGGGAGCTGTTTTTT.